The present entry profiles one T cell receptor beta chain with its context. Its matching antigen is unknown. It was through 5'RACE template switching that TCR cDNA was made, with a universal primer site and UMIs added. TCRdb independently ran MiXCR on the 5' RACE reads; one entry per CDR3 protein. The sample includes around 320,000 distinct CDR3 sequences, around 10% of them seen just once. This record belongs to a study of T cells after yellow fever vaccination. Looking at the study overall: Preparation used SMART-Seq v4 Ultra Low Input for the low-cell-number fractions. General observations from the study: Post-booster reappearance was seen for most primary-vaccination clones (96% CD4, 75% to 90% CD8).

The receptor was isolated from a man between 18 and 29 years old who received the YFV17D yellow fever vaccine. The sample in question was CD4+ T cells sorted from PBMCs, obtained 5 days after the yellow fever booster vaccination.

The CDR3 DNA reads TGTGCCATCAGTGAGCAGCTGGGTGGAGGACAGCCCCAGCATTTT. Its translation: CAISEQLGGGQPQHF. This chain uses TRBV10-3 with TRBJ1-5, with no clear D. The CDR3 consists of 15 residues. V was trimmed by 2 bases and J by 7 bases, leaving 15 bases between them. From germline, CDR1 is ENHRY and CDR2 SYGVKD.